This entry lists 4 T cell receptor beta chains sequenced from one sample in a study of cytomegalovirus exposure and HLA in healthy donors. It was with 60 Vbeta and 13 Jbeta primers that the PCR ran. This table comes from immunoSEQ multiplex PCR, and its TCRdb copy is limited to in-frame clones, with some not included. The sample gives approximately 150,000 clones, 80% of which show up once; about an eighth is in the top ten. The sequencing input was PBMCs. The receptor set was obtained from a woman in her thirties or forties in good health and CMV-seronegative.

This clone was found once. CDR3 region: CACRPGRLRETEAFF. As DNA, the CDR3 is TGTGCCTGCCGGCCGGGGAGGTTGAGAGAAACTGAAGCTTTCTTT. The V call is TRBV30, the J call TRBJ1-1; unclear D gene. The CDR3 consists of 15 residues. Germline CDR1 reads GTSNPN; CDR2 reads SVGIG (reference sequence). The V end was cut by 6 bases, the J end by 5 bases, with 22 bases between.

CDR3 sequence: CASSFGSQGNGYTF. DNA of the CDR3: TGCGCCAGCAGCTTTGGGTCGCAGGGGAATGGCTACACCTTC. V is TRBV5-1 and J is TRBJ1-2; possibly TRBD1 for D (6 bases). Looked up from germline, CDR1 is SGHRS and CDR2 is YFSETQ. CDR3 length equals 14 residues. Trimming took off 2 bases at V and 6 bases at J, with 14 bases between the two ends.

The rearrangement joins TRBV28 to TRBJ1-5, with D perhaps TRBD1 (5 bases). V was cut by 2 bases and J by 7 bases, with 12 bases left in between. From germline, CDR1 is MDHEN and CDR2 SYDVKM. This CDR3 spans 14 amino acids. The CDR3 bases are TGTGCCAGCAGTTTAGGCCAGGGTTACCAGCCCCAGCATTTT. Translated: CASSLGQGYQPQHF.

CDR3: CASSSWGGRNQPQHF. The CDR3 DNA follows: TGTGCCAGCAGTTCCTGGGGGGGCCGCAATCAGCCCCAGCATTTT. The genes are TRBV27 and TRBJ1-5; D possibly corresponds to TRBD1 (6 bases). Germline values: CDR1 MNHEY, CDR2 SMNVEV (reference sequence). The CDR3 covers 15 residues. Between the trimmed V and J ends, which lost 4 bases and 2 bases, there was a span of 12 bases.